This entry lists 8 T cell receptor beta chains sequenced from one sample in a study of T-cell reconstitution after alpha-beta-depleted transplantation in children. TCRbeta library construction was performed incorporating unique molecular identifiers. TCRdb reanalysed the PCR reads using MiXCR and keeps one entry per CDR3 protein. Among more than 15,000 distinct CDR3 sequences, approximately 5.3% were seen once, and the ten largest hold under 8%. Sequenced material: PBMCs, taken before TCRalphabeta/CD19-depleted stem cell transplant. These receptors all come from a boy under 18 with acute lymphoblastic leukemia, due to receive a stem cell transplant.

This clonotype was detected ten times or more. The chain carries TRBV5-5 and TRBJ1-5; unclear D gene. The V gene lost 4 bases and the J gene lost 0 bases, with 11 bases spanning the gap. Germline lookup yields CDR1 SGHKS and CDR2 YYEKEE (reference sequence). The CDR3 length is 15 residues. In nucleotides, the CDR3 is TGTGCCAGCAGCCGGATCTGGGGTAGCAATCAGCCCCAGCATTTT. Translated: CASSRIWGSNQPQHF.

This clonotype was detected many times. This chain connects TRBV6-5 to TRBJ2-3, with 7 bases that match TRBD2. Losses at the gene ends were 7 bases for V and 0 bases for J; bases not matched to a gene: 4. The CDR3 is 14 amino acids. Germline CDR1 MNHEY, CDR2 SVGAGI. The CDR3 sequence is CASKGGISTDTQYF. The DNA for the CDR3 is TGTGCCAGCAAGGGAGGGATTAGCACAGATACGCAGTATTTT.

This clonotype showed up many times. V and J are TRBV5-5 and TRBJ2-1; the D gene is possibly TRBD2 (6 bases). Trimming removed 1 base at V and 7 bases at J, with 12 bases between. This CDR3 has 14 residues. Germline CDR1 is SGHKS and CDR2 is YYEKEE (reference sequence). Here the CDR3 DNA reads TGTGCCAGCAGCTTGACGGGAGACTGGAATGAGCAGTTCTTC. Amino acids: CASSLTGDWNEQFF.

This clonotype has at least ten counts. The chain carries TRBV28 and TRBJ2-7; D is tentatively TRBD1 or TRBD2 (5 bases each). This CDR3 is 14 amino acids long. Trimming stripped 8 bases from V and 3 bases from J, with 17 bases between. The germline V gene has CDR1 MDHEN and CDR2 SYDVKM. CDR3 amino acids: CASATGTEHYEQYF. In nucleotides, the CDR3 is TGTGCCAGCGCCACCGGGACCGAACACTACGAGCAGTACTTC. Filled out from reference TRBV28 and TRBJ2-7, the complete variable domain reads DVKVTQSSRYLVKRTGEKVFLECVQDMDHENMFWYRQDPGLGLRLIYFSYDVKMKEKGDIPEGYSVSREKKERFSLILESASTNQTSMYLCASATGTEHYEQYFGPGTRLTVT.

In this sample, this clonotype turned up many times. The chain uses TRBV7-8 and TRBJ1-2; D unresolved. The CDR3 length is 13 residues. Germline CDR1 and CDR2: SGHVS and FQNEAQ. V was pared by 2 bases and J by 8 bases, with 12 bases between. The CDR3 loop reads CASSLSGILGYTF. Written as DNA, the CDR3 is TGTGCCAGCAGCTTATCCGGCATCTTGGGCTACACCTTC.

The V and J genes are TRBV2 and TRBJ1-2; TRBD1 matches 7 bases. Germline assignment: CDR1 SNHLY and CDR2 FYNNEI. The CDR3 totals 13 residues. Trimming cost V 8 bases and J 6 bases; bases outside gene matches: 9. Written as DNA, the CDR3 is TGTGCCAGCTGCCGTTCGACAGGGAATGGCTACACCTTC. Amino acid sequence: CASCRSTGNGYTF.

CDR3 coding DNA: TGTGCCAGCACCCCGCAGGGCCCTAGCTACAATGAGCAGTTCTTC. Protein product: CASTPQGPSYNEQFF. The rearrangement uses TRBV3-1 and TRBJ2-1, with D possibly TRBD1 on 5 matching bases. Germline loops: CDR1 LGHDT, CDR2 YNNKEL (reference sequence). With 7 bases removed from V and 3 bases from J, the gap between germline ends came to 16 bases. This CDR3 is built from 15 residues.

By sample fraction, this clonotype is medium-sized (0.01 to 0.1%). This chain uses TRBV5-1 with TRBJ2-7; tentatively, D is TRBD2 (5 bases). The length of the CDR3 is 13 residues. V was shortened by 2 bases and J by 3 bases, with 9 bases between the two germline ends. Germline values: CDR1 SGHRS, CDR2 YFSETQ. The CDR3 loop reads CASSFFGGYEQYF. CDR3 DNA: TGCGCCAGCAGCTTCTTTGGAGGCTACGAGCAGTACTTC.